This T cell receptor beta chain was documented in a study of T cell changes during pregnancy in multiple sclerosis. V trimming: 1 base; J trimming: 5 bases; junction bases outside the gene matches: 9. There are 17 residues in the CDR3. Germline CDR1 reads LGHNT; CDR2 reads FRNRAP. This clone was seen a single time. Assay: immunoSEQ multiplex PCR; the TCRdb copy retains only in-frame clones and omits some. Of more than 3,000 clones listed, 85% to 90% are singletons. The origin of this receptor is a female donor in good health, enrolled as a control in a pregnancy study. The sequencing here drew on CD8+ T cells from peripheral blood mononuclear cells, taken in the first trimester of pregnancy. The chain is built from TRBV12-5 and TRBJ2-1; 9 positions match TRBD2. For the CDR3, the DNA is TGTGCTAGTGGTTTGGACCGGGCGGGGGGGTCAAACAATGAGCAGTTCTTC. Translated, it gives CASGLDRAGGSNNEQFF.